Shown below are 3 T cell receptor beta chains from a single sample sequenced in a study of T cells expressing NK-cell markers. TCRdb re-called the 5' RACE reads; every CDR3 protein appears as one record, without DNA. Recorded for this sample: around 260,000 distinct CDR3 sequences. Material: blood T cells: a sorted CD56 or NKG2C T cell subset, CD4+ or CD8+ T cells, or bulk PBMC T cells (not recorded which). These receptors came from a woman between 18 and 70 years old in good health.

This sequence joins TRBV11-2 and TRBJ2-4; the TCRdb call, TRBD1, lacks DNA for checking. Germline CDR1 is SGHAT and CDR2 is FQNNGV. The CDR3 runs 15 residues. CDR3 amino acids: CASSLIWGPKNIQYF.

The chain links TRBV2 to TRBJ1-4; TCRdb lists TRBD1, though no DNA is available to test this call. The CDR3 spans 16 residues. CDR1 and CDR2 from the germline V gene are SNHLY and FYNNEI. The CDR3 spells CASSDRGPSTNEKLFF.

V and J are TRBV20-1 and TRBJ2-3. Germline-derived CDR1 and CDR2 are DFQATT and SNEGSKA (reference sequence). The CDR3 has 12 residues. The CDR3 sequence: CSAGAQTDTQYF.